The clone carrying this T cell receptor beta chain was seen just once. From germline, CDR1 is SGHRS and CDR2 YFSETQ. The junction had 2 bases not matched to a gene; V was cut back by 0 bases and J by 2 bases. The CDR3 runs to 14 residues. This entry is derived from a study of PD-L1 blockade in urothelial cancer. Study in general: About 90% of the roughly 29 patients were men who had bladder-origin urothelial cancer. Blood drawn 3 weeks (second dose) and 6 weeks after treatment start was analyzed. Blood samples had a median of roughly 140,000 T cells, just under 85,000 unique TCRs, and clonality roughly 0.088.

The time point here: pretreatment peripheral blood. Assay: immunoSEQ multiplex PCR; the TCRdb copy retains only in-frame clones and omits some. Of some 50,000 clones in the sample, approximately 88% were seen once. This chain links TRBV5-1 with TRBJ2-7; 7 bases match TRBD1. The sequencing used PBMCs, collected around atezolizumab (anti-PD-L1) treatment. The sequence was collected from an older woman with urothelial cancer. Written as DNA, the CDR3 is TGCGCCAGCAGCTTGGAGGGACAGCCCTACGAGCAGTACTTC. It yields the protein CASSLEGQPYEQYF.